A single sample gave rise to the 16 T cell receptor beta chains below, sequenced in a study of technical replicates of blood from a handful of donors. Data came from immunoSEQ multiplex PCR; TCRdb stores just in-frame clones and leaves some out. The data show roughly 73,000 clones, with roughly 93% seen just once and approximately 0.25% held by the top ten. The sequenced sample was T cells isolated from PBMCs. The origin of the receptors is a human donor in good health.

Here the CDR3 DNA reads TGTGCCAGCAGTGAACGGGACAGGGGGTGGAGTATTGGCAATCAGCCCCAGCATTTT. Residues: CASSERDRGWSIGNQPQHF. The rearrangement uses TRBV6-1 and TRBJ1-5, with 11 bases matching TRBD1. The CDR3 sequence is 19 residues long. After removal of 2 bases from V and 2 bases from J, the junction contained 11 bases not matched to a gene. Germline CDR1 is MNHNS and CDR2 is SASEGT.

The rearrangement joins TRBV15 to TRBJ1-5; the D gene is possibly TRBD1 (6 bases). CDR1 and CDR2 from the germline V gene are LNHNV and YYDKDF (reference sequence). CDR3 size: 18 residues. V was shortened by 1 base and J by 0 bases, with 16 bases between the two germline ends. The chain's CDR3 is CATSRVGGPWISNQPQHF. The CDR3 DNA reads as TGTGCCACCAGCAGAGTGGGGGGGCCTTGGATTAGCAATCAGCCCCAGCATTTT.

This clone has only one observation. The chain's CDR3 is CASSRVQAGHEQYF. The CDR3 bases are TGCGCCAGCAGCCGAGTGCAGGCGGGACACGAGCAGTACTTC. The chain is built from TRBV4-1 and TRBJ2-7, with D perhaps matching TRBD2 (6 bases). Germline V gene lookup returns CDR1 MGHRA and CDR2 YSYEKL. Trimming pared 4 bases from V and 5 bases from J, leaving 15 bases between. The CDR3 totals 14 residues.

This clone was detected only once. The chain couples TRBV6-1 to TRBJ2-7, with D possibly being TRBD2 (6 bases). The CDR3 spans 14 residues. V lost 2 bases and J 0 bases, leaving 8 bases between the germline ends. In germline, CDR1 is MNHNS, CDR2 SASEGT. This chain's CDR3 is CASSEWGVSYEQYF. DNA for the CDR3: TGTGCCAGCAGTGAATGGGGGGTCTCCTACGAGCAGTACTTC.

The chain links TRBV15 to TRBJ2-7; TRBD2 agrees at 7 bases. Germline CDR1 is LNHNV and CDR2 is YYDKDF (reference sequence). The CDR3 sequence is 16 residues long. V shed 1 base, J shed 7 bases, and the junction held 13 bases outside the gene matches. The CDR3 spells CATSRVSLAAGGEQYF. CDR3 sequence (DNA): TGTGCCACCAGCAGAGTTTCCCTAGCGGCCGGGGGGGAGCAGTACTTC.

This chain joins TRBV7-9 and TRBJ1-5; 7 nucleotides align to TRBD1. CDR3 size: 17 residues. V gave up 4 bases and J gave up 2 bases; unmatched junction bases: 11. Germline lookup yields CDR1 SEHNR and CDR2 FQNEAQ (reference sequence). This CDR3 reads CASSYSGTEGGNQPQHF. CDR3 DNA sequence: TGTGCCAGCAGCTACTCCGGGACAGAAGGAGGCAATCAGCCCCAGCATTTT.

The rearrangement joins TRBV5-1 to TRBJ1-5, with TRBD1 matching over 8 bases. The CDR3 is made up of 13 amino acids. Germline trimming cut 4 bases from V and 7 bases from J; bases unmatched to any gene: 4. Germline values: CDR1 SGHRS, CDR2 YFSETQ. CDR3 in DNA: TGCGCCAGCAGCAGGGGACAGGACCAGCCCCAGCATTTT. This encodes CASSRGQDQPQHF.

The V gene is TRBV30, the J gene TRBJ1-1; 7 bases fit TRBD1. The CDR3 has 13 amino acids. V dropped 3 bases and J dropped 0; count of bases not matched to a gene: 1. The germline V gene has CDR1 GTSNPN and CDR2 SVGIG (reference sequence). The CDR3 coding sequence is TGTGCCTGGAGGGGGACAGTGAACACTGAAGCTTTCTTT. It specifies CAWRGTVNTEAFF.

The chain has TRBV15 and TRBJ1-2; D is undetermined. With 1 base removed from V and 4 bases from J, the gap between germline ends came to 13 bases. This CDR3 is 15 amino acids long. CDR1 LNHNV and CDR2 YYDKDF come from the germline V gene (reference sequence). The chain's CDR3 is CATSRASSGVYGYTF. CDR3 nucleotides: TGTGCCACCAGCAGAGCTTCGTCCGGGGTCTATGGCTACACCTTC. Full variable domain (rest looked up from reference TRBV15 and TRBJ1-2): DAMVIQNPRYQVTQFGKPVTLSCSQTLNHNVMYWYQQKSSQAPKLLFHYYDKDFNNEADTPDNFQSRRPNTSFCFLDIRSPGLGDTAMYLCATSRASSGVYGYTFGSGTRLTVV.

The chain employs TRBV9 and TRBJ2-7, with 7 nucleotides matching TRBD2. Germline V gene data show CDR1 as SGDLS and CDR2 as YYNGEE. The ends lost 2 bases at V and 2 bases at J; junction bases unmatched: 4. This CDR3 is 14 amino acids long. CDR3: CASSVGTTTYEQYF. The CDR3 DNA is TGTGCCAGCAGCGTCGGGACTACTACCTACGAGCAGTACTTC.

The chain joins TRBV19 to TRBJ2-1, with a tentative D call TRBD2 (5 bases). CDR1 and CDR2 from the germline V gene are LNHDA and SQIVND (reference sequence). V was pared by 7 bases and J by 2 bases, with 18 bases between. The CDR3 runs 16 residues. CDR3 nucleotide sequence: TGTGCCAGTACCCCCAAGCCGGGGAACACCTACAATGAGCAGTTCTTC. It specifies CASTPKPGNTYNEQFF.

J is TRBJ2-7 and V is TRBV29-1; tentatively, D is TRBD2 (5 bases). The CDR3 contains 11 residues. Germline V gene data show CDR1 as SQVTM and CDR2 as ANQGSEA. Trimming removed 4 bases at V and 3 bases at J, with 7 bases between. The CDR3 DNA reads as TGCAGCGTTGGGGCGGGCTACGAGCAGTACTTC. Amino acid sequence: CSVGAGYEQYF.

J is TRBJ2-6 and V is TRBV5-1, with D possibly matching TRBD1 (5 bases). The V end was cut by 0 bases, the J end by 3 bases, with 10 bases between. The CDR3 contains 16 residues. Germline loops: CDR1 SGHRS, CDR2 YFSETQ. The CDR3 DNA sequence: TGCGCCAGCAGCTTGGCCGACAGTAGTGGGGCCAACGTCCTGACTTTC. It yields the protein CASSLADSSGANVLTF.

The J gene is TRBJ2-1, the V gene TRBV4-1; no firm D call. Between the trimmed V and J ends, which lost 1 base and 6 bases, there was a span of 7 bases. Germline CDR1 is MGHRA and CDR2 is YSYEKL. This CDR3 is built from 13 residues. The CDR3 bases are TGCGCCAGCAGCCAAGTTGAGGCCAATGAGCAGTTCTTC. Its translation is CASSQVEANEQFF.

The CDR3 reads CASSPDREKLFF. CDR3 coding DNA: TGCGCCAGCAGCCCGGACAGGGAAAAACTGTTTTTT. The V call is TRBV5-1, the J call TRBJ1-4; 7 bases map to TRBD1. Unmatched junction bases numbered 2, after V lost 4 bases and J lost 8 bases. This CDR3 has 12 residues. Germline V gene lookup returns CDR1 SGHRS and CDR2 YFSETQ.

This chain joins TRBV19 and TRBJ2-7; D might be TRBD1 (6 bases). Trimming removed 1 base at V and 3 bases at J, with 13 bases between. This CDR3 comprises 15 residues. Germline CDR1 reads LNHDA; CDR2 reads SQIVND (reference sequence). CDR3 sequence (DNA): TGTGCCAGTAGTATAGTAGGAAAACAGGGCTACGAGCAGTACTTC. It translates to CASSIVGKQGYEQYF.